A single sample gave rise to the 23 T cell receptor beta chains below, sequenced in a study of long-term antiretroviral therapy in people with HIV. With survey level as its setting, the immunoSEQ assay was v3.0. Profiling relied on immunoSEQ multiplex PCR, and the TCRdb table lists in-frame clones only, not all of them. The table has 35,000 to 45,000 clones, approximately 85% seen once. The specimen was unsorted PBMCs, collected 2.2 years after starting antiretroviral therapy. These receptors all stem from a man aged 18-30 years with HIV.

This clone was observed a handful of times. The gene calls are TRBV7-2 and TRBJ2-5, with 9 positions matching TRBD2. V dropped 4 bases and J dropped 5; count of bases not matched to a gene: 11. The V gene's germline CDR1 is SGHTA and CDR2 FQGNSA. The CDR3 extends over 16 amino acids. CDR3 nucleotide sequence: TGTGCCAGCAGCTACGGTTTGGCGGGAGGGCCTGAGACCCAGTACTTC. This sequence encodes CASSYGLAGGPETQYF.

This chain connects TRBV2 to TRBJ2-7, with D perhaps TRBD2 (5 bases). The ends were cut back, 7 bases at V and 0 bases at J, with 22 bases in the middle. This CDR3 contains 17 residues. CDR1 and CDR2 from the germline V gene are SNHLY and FYNNEI. CDR3 amino acids: CASISRVGQAISYEQYF. CDR3 in DNA: TGTGCCAGCATCTCGAGGGTTGGGCAGGCGATCTCCTACGAGCAGTACTTC. Full variable domain (missing parts from reference TRBV2 and TRBJ2-7): EPEVTQTPSHQVTQMGQEVILRCVPISNHLYFYWYRQILGQKVEFLVSFYNNEISEKSEIFDDQFSVERPDGSNFTLKIRSTKLEDSAMYFCASISRVGQAISYEQYFGPGTRLTVT.

The V gene is TRBV9, the J gene TRBJ2-7; D may be TRBD2 (6 bases). CDR1 and CDR2 from the germline V gene are SGDLS and YYNGEE. This CDR3 has 14 amino acids. V shed 4 bases and J shed 5 bases, with 16 bases lying between them. The CDR3 loop is CASSIGGWGNEQYF. CDR3 DNA sequence: TGTGCCAGCAGCATCGGGGGTTGGGGGAACGAGCAGTACTTC.

The chain carries TRBV29-1 and TRBJ2-1; D gene uncertain. Germline assignment: CDR1 SQVTM and CDR2 ANQGSEA. The V gene lost 4 bases and the J gene lost 5 bases, with 9 bases spanning the gap. This CDR3 is built from 12 residues. The CDR3 DNA reads as TGCAGCGTTGGGTTTATGGACAATGAGCAGTTCTTC. Translated, it gives CSVGFMDNEQFF.

This chain uses TRBV19 with TRBJ2-7; perhaps TRBD1 as D (7 bases). CDR3 size: 13 residues. V was cut by 3 bases and J by 3 bases, with 9 bases left in between. Germline V gene lookup returns CDR1 LNHDA and CDR2 SQIVND (reference sequence). CDR3 amino acids: CASSMQGGYEQYF. The CDR3 coding sequence is TGTGCCAGTAGTATGCAGGGGGGCTACGAGCAGTACTTC.

This clone was detected only a few times. This chain joins TRBV7-3 and TRBJ1-2; no definite D call. Germline lookup yields CDR1 SGHTA and CDR2 FQGTGA. The CDR3 extends over 10 amino acids. Trimming shortened V by 6 bases and J by 5 bases, and 4 bases separated the two germline ends. This chain's CDR3 is CASRSYGYTF. DNA for the CDR3: TGTGCCAGCAGGTCATATGGCTACACCTTC.

The chain is built from TRBV2 and TRBJ1-5; a weak D match, TRBD1 (5 bases). The CDR3 is 12 residues long. Trimming shortened V by 10 bases and J by 5 bases, and 12 bases separated the two germline ends. The germline V gene has CDR1 SNHLY and CDR2 FYNNEI. This CDR3 reads CATARDHQPQHF. CDR3 nucleotide sequence: TGTGCCACGGCCAGGGATCATCAGCCCCAGCATTTT.

Written as DNA, the CDR3 is TGTGCCAGCAGTGAAGTCTACACCAGCTCTGGAAACACCATATATTTT. This codes for CASSEVYTSSGNTIYF. The gene calls are TRBV6-1 and TRBJ1-3; D gene ambiguous. The CDR3 extends over 16 amino acids. CDR1 and CDR2 (germline): MNHNS, SASEGT. The V end was cut by 1 base, the J end by 0 bases, with 10 bases between.

The chain carries TRBV7-2 and TRBJ2-3; 9 positions match TRBD2. This CDR3 is built from 15 residues. V lost 2 bases, J lost 5 bases, and 5 bases stayed unmatched. In germline, CDR1 is SGHTA, CDR2 FQGNSA. CDR3 sequence: CASSLRRGGGDTQYF. CDR3 in DNA: TGTGCCAGCAGCTTAAGGCGGGGGGGCGGAGATACGCAGTATTTT.

The V and J genes are TRBV6-5 and TRBJ2-7; maybe TRBD1 (6 bases). Germline lookup yields CDR1 MNHEY and CDR2 SVGAGI. The CDR3 spans 16 residues. Between the trimmed V and J ends, which lost 2 bases and 9 bases, there was a span of 23 bases. CDR3 nucleotides: TGTGCCAGCAGTTACCATATGCAGGGGCGGCCAAGCGTGCAGTACTTC. Translation gives CASSYHMQGRPSVQYF.

This chain connects TRBV7-9 to TRBJ1-2; D is ambiguous. The CDR3 length is 14 residues. The V gene's germline CDR1 is SEHNR and CDR2 FQNEAQ (reference sequence). The V gene lost 5 bases and the J gene lost 5 bases, with 15 bases spanning the gap. The CDR3: CASSLPGLGYGYTF. Here the CDR3 DNA reads TGTGCCAGCAGCCTACCGGGGTTGGGGTATGGCTACACCTTC.

This clone was picked up one time. V usage is TRBV27 and J usage is TRBJ1-2; 8 bases are a match to TRBD1. This CDR3 is built from 15 residues. In germline, CDR1 is MNHEY, CDR2 SMNVEV (reference sequence). The J segment lost 4 bases and the V segment lost 3 bases, leaving 7 bases of the junction unmatched. This chain's CDR3 is CASSFSDRGLYGYTF. CDR3 coding DNA: TGTGCCAGCAGTTTCTCTGACAGGGGACTCTATGGCTACACCTTC.

The chain uses TRBV7-2 and TRBJ2-3, with D perhaps being TRBD1 or TRBD2 (5 bases each). With 4 bases removed from V and 1 base from J, the gap between germline ends came to 12 bases. The CDR3 sequence is 15 residues long. The germline V gene encodes CDR1 SGHTA and CDR2 FQGNSA. CDR3 sequence: CASSSGTSRTDTQYF. CDR3 bases: TGTGCCAGCAGCTCAGGGACGAGCCGCACAGATACGCAGTATTTT.

The sample holds one count of this clone. CDR3 sequence (DNA): TGTGCCAGCAGCGTCATAGCGGGGGGTTACAATGAGCAGTTCTTC. Translating gives CASSVIAGGYNEQFF. The chain has TRBV9 and TRBJ2-1; 10 bases align to TRBD2. Germline V gene data show CDR1 as SGDLS and CDR2 as YYNGEE. With 2 bases clipped from V and 4 bases from J, the junction kept 3 bases outside the gene matches. The CDR3 is 15 residues long.

The V call is TRBV11-2, the J call TRBJ2-7; no clear D gene. The length of the CDR3 is 13 residues. Trimming pared 0 bases from V and 5 bases from J, leaving 8 bases between. Germline V gene lookup returns CDR1 SGHAT and CDR2 FQNNGV. CDR3 sequence (DNA): TGTGCCAGCAGCTTAGAGGCTGGGGACGAGCAGTACTTC. It encodes CASSLEAGDEQYF.

The CDR3 here is CASSPSRGAGPETDTQYF. The CDR3 nucleotides are TGTGCCAGCAGCCCTTCAAGGGGAGCGGGGCCAGAGACAGATACGCAGTATTTT. The genes are TRBV9 and TRBJ2-3; 7 nucleotides line up with TRBD2. The CDR3 has 18 residues. Germline CDR1 is SGDLS and CDR2 is YYNGEE. The junction had 17 bases not matched to a gene; V was cut back by 4 bases and J by 3 bases.

The chain carries TRBV4-3 and TRBJ1-1; D unclear. V lost 4 bases and J lost 2, with 8 bases in between. Looked up from germline, CDR1 is LGHNA and CDR2 is YSLEER. This CDR3 comprises 13 residues. The CDR3 is CASSPRLNTEAFF. The CDR3 nucleotides are TGCGCCAGCAGCCCTCGTCTTAACACTGAAGCTTTCTTT.

The chain combines TRBV5-4 with TRBJ1-4; D may be TRBD1 (5 bases). CDR3 length: 18 residues. Trimming removed 1 base at V and 11 bases at J, with 27 bases between. Per germline, CDR1 SGHNT and CDR2 YYREEE (reference sequence). In nucleotides, the CDR3 is TGTGCCAGCAGCTTGTCGTCAGTTGCGTTGGGTGGGGCAGAGAAACTGTTTTTT. Protein sequence: CASSLSSVALGGAEKLFF.

The chain employs TRBV27 and TRBJ2-1; D is undetermined. CDR1 is MNHEY and CDR2 is SMNVEV in the germline V gene (reference sequence). V gave up 6 bases and J gave up 0 bases, with 9 bases separating them. The CDR3 spans 14 residues. CDR3 residues: CASSVMSSYNEQFF. CDR3 nucleotide sequence: TGTGCCAGCAGCGTAATGAGCTCCTACAATGAGCAGTTCTTC.

The V and J genes are TRBV12-5 and TRBJ2-6; tentatively, D is TRBD2 (5 bases). This CDR3 has 17 amino acids. Trimming removed 1 base from V and 1 base from J, with 11 bases in between. Germline CDR1 and CDR2: LGHNT and FRNRAP. The CDR3 nucleotides are TGTGCTAGTGGTTTGGGCCGTGGAGGATCTGGGGCCAACGTCCTGACTTTC. Translated: CASGLGRGGSGANVLTF.

The gene calls are TRBV11-2 and TRBJ2-1; 8 bases line up with TRBD1. The CDR3 is made up of 15 amino acids. Germline V gene sequence: CDR1 SGHAT, CDR2 FQNNGV. J lost 3 bases, V lost 5 bases, and 6 bases had no gene match. CDR3 sequence (DNA): TGTGCCAGCAGCGGACAGGGAAGCAGCTACAATGAGCAGTTCTTC. Translated: CASSGQGSSYNEQFF.

This clone was seen more than once but under ten times. This chain connects TRBV2 to TRBJ1-3; D ambiguous. V lost 7 bases to trimming and J lost 4 bases, with 11 bases between them. The germline CDR1 and CDR2 sequences are SNHLY and FYNNEI. The CDR3 has 13 amino acids. Here the CDR3 reads CASTLGLGNTIYF. CDR3 nucleotides: TGTGCCAGCACCCTAGGCCTCGGAAACACCATATATTTT.

The rearrangement joins TRBV19 to TRBJ2-1, with 10 positions matching TRBD1. Germline assignment: CDR1 LNHDA and CDR2 SQIVND (reference sequence). Trimming at V came to 4 bases and at J to 5 bases, leaving 11 bases not matched to a gene. The CDR3 has 17 amino acids. CDR3 sequence (DNA): TGTGCCAGTAGTACCACGACAGGGGGCGCCCCCCACAATGAGCAGTTCTTC. Its translation is CASSTTTGGAPHNEQFF.